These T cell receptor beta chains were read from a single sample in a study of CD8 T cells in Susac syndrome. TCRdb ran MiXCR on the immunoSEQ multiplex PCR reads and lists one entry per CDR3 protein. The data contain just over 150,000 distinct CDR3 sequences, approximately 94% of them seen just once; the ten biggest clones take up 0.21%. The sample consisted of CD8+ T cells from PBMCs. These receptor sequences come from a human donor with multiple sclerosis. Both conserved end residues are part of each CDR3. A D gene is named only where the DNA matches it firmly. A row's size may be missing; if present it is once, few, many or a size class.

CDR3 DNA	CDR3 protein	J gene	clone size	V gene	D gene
TGCAGCGTTTGGGGCGGAAACTCTGGAAACACCATATATTTT	CSVWGGNSGNTIYF	TRBJ1-3	NA	TRBV29-1	NA
TGTGCCAGCAGCGCCTTCGGGCGGATCCTGCTCTCCGGGGCCAACGTCCTGACTTTC	CASSAFGRILLSGANVLTF	TRBJ2-6	NA	TRBV13	NA
TGCGCCAGCAGCTTAAGGACAGGGCCGGGGTACGAGCAGTACTTC	CASSLRTGPGYEQYF	TRBJ2-7	once	TRBV5-1	TRBD1
TGCAGTGCTAGAGATCAGGGTAGCGGGGTCTTCTCAGGGGCAGATACGCAGTATTTT	CSARDQGSGVFSGADTQYF	TRBJ2-3	NA	TRBV20-1	TRBD2
TGCGCCAGCAGCCAGAAGCTGAGCGGGGGGGCCAGGCATGAGCAGTTCTTC	CASSQKLSGGARHEQFF	TRBJ2-1	NA	TRBV4-1	TRBD2
TGCGCCAGCAGCCGATACCATTATCCGGGACAGGGTCGCTATGAGCAGTTCTTC	CASSRYHYPGQGRYEQFF	TRBJ2-1	NA	TRBV4-1	TRBD1
TGTGCCAGCAGCTCCTCGCCTGCCCTCCACTATGGCTACACCTTC	CASSSSPALHYGYTF	TRBJ1-2	once	TRBV7-9	NA
TGTGCCAGCATTTCGCCCGCCATATTGAACACTGAAGCTTTCTTT	CASISPAILNTEAFF	TRBJ1-1	NA	TRBV28	NA
TGTGCCAGCAGCCAAGAATCGGGGCCGGGCACCGGGGAGCTGTTTTTT	CASSQESGPGTGELFF	TRBJ2-2	NA	TRBV3-1	NA
TGCGCCAGCAGCTTAGCTACAGGGGGGAGCGAGCAGTACTTC	CASSLATGGSEQYF	TRBJ2-7	NA	TRBV5-1	TRBD1
TGCGCCAGCAGTATGACTAGCCCAGACTCCTACGAGCAGTACTTC	CASSMTSPDSYEQYF	TRBJ2-7	NA	TRBV5-1	TRBD2
TGTGCCTGTGCCAGCGTCGAGGTCGTCTACGAGCAGTACTTC	CACASVEVVYEQYF	TRBJ2-7	once	TRBV30	NA
TGTGCCAGCAGCTCCCAGGGGGACTCCACCTACGAGCAGTACTTC	CASSSQGDSTYEQYF	TRBJ2-7	NA	TRBV7-8	NA
TGTGCCAGCAGCTTAGCCCTAGCGGGGGCAGGGACTGAAGCTTTCTTT	CASSLALAGAGTEAFF	TRBJ1-1	NA	TRBV13	NA
TGTGCCACCTGGGACAGGGATAACTATGGCTACACCTTC	CATWDRDNYGYTF	TRBJ1-2	NA	TRBV24-1	TRBD1
TGTGCCAGCAGCTTGGAGGACAATGAGCAGTTCTTC	CASSLEDNEQFF	TRBJ2-1	once	TRBV5-6	NA
TGTGCCAGCAGCCCCCGTACCGCGGGGTCGAACACTGAAGCTTTCTTT	CASSPRTAGSNTEAFF	TRBJ1-1	once	TRBV9	NA
TGTGCCAGCAGTCCAGGGGTCCCTATGGGCAAAGAGACCCAGTACTTC	CASSPGVPMGKETQYF	TRBJ2-5	NA	TRBV28	NA
TGCAGTGCTTCCCTATTCCCGGGACAGGGTTTGGATTGGGTTGAGCAGTACTTC	CSASLFPGQGLDWVEQYF	TRBJ2-7	NA	TRBV20-1	TRBD1
TGTGCCAGCAGCCCCCAGGGGAGAAGCACTGAAGCTTTCTTT	CASSPQGRSTEAFF	TRBJ1-1	NA	TRBV9	NA
TGTGCCAGCAGTCCCCTAGGGCCAACGACTGGAAACACCATATATTTT	CASSPLGPTTGNTIYF	TRBJ1-3	NA	TRBV12-3/TRBV12-4	NA
TGTGCCAGCAGTAAGAACCGGGACAGAGCTTCCGAGCAGTACTTC	CASSKNRDRASEQYF	TRBJ2-7	NA	TRBV2	TRBD1
TGTGCCAGCAGTCACGGACCGAGCTCCTACGAGCAGTACTTC	CASSHGPSSYEQYF	TRBJ2-7	NA	TRBV27	NA
TGTGCCAGCGCCCGGGACAGGGAAGGTGAAACTGAAGCTTTCTTT	CASARDREGETEAFF	TRBJ1-1	once	TRBV19	TRBD1
TGTGCCTGGAGTGTTGACAATCAGCCCCAGCATTTT	CAWSVDNQPQHF	TRBJ1-5	NA	TRBV30	NA
TGTGCCAGCAGTCTCAGGGGTTTCGCCTACGAGCAGTACTTC	CASSLRGFAYEQYF	TRBJ2-7	NA	TRBV27	NA
TGTGCCAGCAGCCAGGAGACAGGGCACGAGCAGTACTTC	CASSQETGHEQYF	TRBJ2-7	NA	TRBV4-2	TRBD1
TGCAGTGCTAGAGACTCGACAGCGGACTATGGCTACACCTTC	CSARDSTADYGYTF	TRBJ1-2	NA	TRBV20-1	NA
TGTGCCAGCAGCCGCGCGGGAGGGGACACTGAAGCTTTCTTT	CASSRAGGDTEAFF	TRBJ1-1	NA	TRBV5-4	NA
TGCGCCAGCAGCCCTTCGCCCGGGACGAACTACGAGCAGTACTTC	CASSPSPGTNYEQYF	TRBJ2-7	NA	TRBV4-1	NA
TGTGCCAGCAGTTTATCGCCCTTAATCCAAGAGACCCAGTACTTC	CASSLSPLIQETQYF	TRBJ2-5	NA	TRBV27	NA
TGTGCCAGCAGTGAATCGCATTACAACACTGAAGCTTTCTTT	CASSESHYNTEAFF	TRBJ1-1	NA	TRBV25-1	NA
TGTGCCAGCAGCCCTATGCCGGAACGGTATGAGCAGTTCTTC	CASSPMPERYEQFF	TRBJ2-1	NA	TRBV14	NA
TGTGCCAGCCGCCCGCGGGGACTTAAAATGCAAGAGACCCAGTACTTC	CASRPRGLKMQETQYF	TRBJ2-5	NA	TRBV7-2	NA
TGCAGCGTAGATTACAGGGGGCAGGCTCTCTTC	CSVDYRGQALF	TRBJ1-2	NA	TRBV29-1	TRBD1
TGTGCCAGTAGTATACGAGCTCGGTCTAGCACAGATACGCAGTATTTT	CASSIRARSSTDTQYF	TRBJ2-3	NA	TRBV19	NA
TGTGCCAGCAGCCTCCGGGACAGGGGCCACGAGCAGTACTTC	CASSLRDRGHEQYF	TRBJ2-7	NA	TRBV11-2	TRBD1
TGCAGTGATAGAACCTTAGCCGGGGAGCTGTTTTTT	CSDRTLAGELFF	TRBJ2-2	NA	TRBV29-1	NA
TGTGCCAGCAGCTCAGGATTCTACGAGCAGTACTTC	CASSSGFYEQYF	TRBJ2-7	NA	TRBV7-9	NA
TGTGCCAGCAGCCCGGGACTTGCCTACAATGAGCAGTTCTTC	CASSPGLAYNEQFF	TRBJ2-1	few	TRBV3-1	NA
TGTGCCACCAGTGATTTGAAAGACAGGGGGCCGGGGATGACTAATCAGCCCCAGCATTTT	CATSDLKDRGPGMTNQPQHF	TRBJ1-5	NA	TRBV24-1	TRBD1
TGTGCCAGCGCGGTAGGGGACAATGAGCAGTTCTTC	CASAVGDNEQFF	TRBJ2-1	NA	TRBV13	NA
TGTGCCAGCAGCTTAGACACGACTAGCGGGTATAACAATGAGCAGTTCTTC	CASSLDTTSGYNNEQFF	TRBJ2-1	NA	TRBV11-2	TRBD2
TGTGCCAGCAGCTTGGAGGGCGCGGAAGCTTTCTTT	CASSLEGAEAFF	TRBJ1-1	NA	TRBV5-6	NA
TGTGCCAGCAGTTACTCCCATACAGGGGACGAGCAGTACTTC	CASSYSHTGDEQYF	TRBJ2-7	NA	TRBV6-5	TRBD1
TGTGCCAGCAGTTTCGGGACGGGAAGTGAAGCTTTCTTT	CASSFGTGSEAFF	TRBJ1-1	NA	TRBV27	NA
TGTGCCAGCAGCCTGGGTACGGGACCCGAGCAGTACTTC	CASSLGTGPEQYF	TRBJ2-7	once	TRBV11-2	NA